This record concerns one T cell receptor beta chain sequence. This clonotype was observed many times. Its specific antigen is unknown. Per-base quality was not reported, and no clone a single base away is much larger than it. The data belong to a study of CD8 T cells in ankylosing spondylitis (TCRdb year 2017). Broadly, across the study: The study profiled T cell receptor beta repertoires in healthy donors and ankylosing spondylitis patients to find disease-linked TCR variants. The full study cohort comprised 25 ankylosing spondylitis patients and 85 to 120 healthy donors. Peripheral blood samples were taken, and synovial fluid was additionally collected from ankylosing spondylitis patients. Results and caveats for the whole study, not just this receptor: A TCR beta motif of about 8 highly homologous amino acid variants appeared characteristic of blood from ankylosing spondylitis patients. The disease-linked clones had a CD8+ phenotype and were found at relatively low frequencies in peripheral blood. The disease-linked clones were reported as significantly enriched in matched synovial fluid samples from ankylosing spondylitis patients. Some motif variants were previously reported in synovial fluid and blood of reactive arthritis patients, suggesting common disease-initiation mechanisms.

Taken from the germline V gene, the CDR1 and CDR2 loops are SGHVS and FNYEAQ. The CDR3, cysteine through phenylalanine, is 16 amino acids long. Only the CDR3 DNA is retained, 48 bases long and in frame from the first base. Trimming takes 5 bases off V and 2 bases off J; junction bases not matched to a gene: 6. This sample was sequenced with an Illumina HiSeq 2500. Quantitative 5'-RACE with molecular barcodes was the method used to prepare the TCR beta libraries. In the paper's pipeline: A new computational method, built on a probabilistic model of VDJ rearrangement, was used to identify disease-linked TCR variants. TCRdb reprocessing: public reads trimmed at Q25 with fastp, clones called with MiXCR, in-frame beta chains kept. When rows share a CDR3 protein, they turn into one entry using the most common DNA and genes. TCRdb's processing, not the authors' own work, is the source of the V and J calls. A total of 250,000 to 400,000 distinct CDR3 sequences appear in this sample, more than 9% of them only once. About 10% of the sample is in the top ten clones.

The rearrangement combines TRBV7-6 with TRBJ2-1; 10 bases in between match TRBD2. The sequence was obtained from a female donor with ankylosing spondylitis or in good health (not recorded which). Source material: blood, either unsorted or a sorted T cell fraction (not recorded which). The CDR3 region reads CASSELAGETYNEQFF. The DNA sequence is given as TGTGCCAGCAGCGAGCTAGCGGGGGAGACCTACAATGAGCAGTTCTTC.